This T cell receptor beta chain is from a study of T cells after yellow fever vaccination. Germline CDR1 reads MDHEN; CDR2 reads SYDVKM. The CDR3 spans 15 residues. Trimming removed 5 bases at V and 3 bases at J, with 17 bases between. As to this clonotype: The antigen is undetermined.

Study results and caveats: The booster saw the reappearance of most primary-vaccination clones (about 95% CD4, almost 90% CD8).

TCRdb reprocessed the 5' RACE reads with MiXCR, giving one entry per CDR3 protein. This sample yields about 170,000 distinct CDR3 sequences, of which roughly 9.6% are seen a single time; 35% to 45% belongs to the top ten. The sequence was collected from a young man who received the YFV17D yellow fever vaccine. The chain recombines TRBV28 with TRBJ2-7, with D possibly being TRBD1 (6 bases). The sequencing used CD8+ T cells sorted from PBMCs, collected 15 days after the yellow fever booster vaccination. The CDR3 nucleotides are TGTGCCAGCAGTCAACCAGATACAGGGTTCTACGAGCAGTACTTC. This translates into CASSQPDTGFYEQYF.